What follows is one T cell receptor (beta chain) and its context. The data belong to a study of blood T cell repertoires in COVID-19. Study background: COVID-19 samples collected from the United States, Italy and Spain covered acute and convalescent phases.

TCRdb's copy holds only in-frame clones and misses some; the assay was immunoSEQ multiplex PCR. Among approximately 74,000 clones listed, 75% to 95% were seen once. CDR1 MDHEN and CDR2 SYDVKM come from the germline V gene. This CDR3 comprises 12 residues. Between the trimmed V and J ends, which lost 5 bases and 4 bases, there was a span of 9 bases. The rearrangement links TRBV28 to TRBJ2-7; D is uncertain. Sequenced sample: peripheral blood. The sequence derives from a woman aged 60 to 75 with active COVID-19. CDR3 protein: CASSVTRYEQYF. CDR3 DNA sequence: TGTGCCAGCAGTGTGACACGTTACGAGCAGTACTTC. Drawing the rest from reference TRBV28 and TRBJ2-7, the complete variable domain is DVKVTQSSRYLVKRTGEKVFLECVQDMDHENMFWYRQDPGLGLRLIYFSYDVKMKEKGDIPEGYSVSREKKERFSLILESASTNQTSMYLCASSVTRYEQYFGPGTRLTVT.